The T cell receptor (beta chain) described here comes from a study of T cell responses to AZD1222 COVID-19 vaccine. In regard to this clone: Its antigen is unknown.

Study-level results: Clonal diversity was possibly underestimated, and the donors were mostly white British, with more females. Along spike, vaccine-associated CD4 TCRs were found throughout, with dominance at 160-218 and 743-854.

Sequencing used immunoSEQ multiplex PCR; TCRdb keeps in-frame clones, though not all of them. The sample lists approximately 150,000 clones, 92% occurring once. CDR1 is SEHNR and CDR2 is FQNEAQ in the germline V gene (reference sequence). This CDR3 spans 14 amino acids. Specimen: peripheral blood, collected on day 0 of AZD1222 vaccination. The chain couples TRBV7-9 to TRBJ2-1, with D maybe TRBD2 (6 bases). This clonotype was obtained from an adult in good health. The chain's CDR3 is CATTGTGPEYEQFF. CDR3 coding DNA: TGTGCTACAACCGGGACTGGGCCTGAGTATGAGCAGTTCTTC. Drawing the rest from reference TRBV7-9 and TRBJ2-1, the complete variable domain is DTGVSQNPRHKITKRGQNVTFRCDPISEHNRLYWYRQTLGQGPEFLTYFQNEAQLEKSRLLSDRFSAERPKGSFSTLEIQRTEQGDSAMYLCATTGTGPEYEQFFGPGTRLTVL.